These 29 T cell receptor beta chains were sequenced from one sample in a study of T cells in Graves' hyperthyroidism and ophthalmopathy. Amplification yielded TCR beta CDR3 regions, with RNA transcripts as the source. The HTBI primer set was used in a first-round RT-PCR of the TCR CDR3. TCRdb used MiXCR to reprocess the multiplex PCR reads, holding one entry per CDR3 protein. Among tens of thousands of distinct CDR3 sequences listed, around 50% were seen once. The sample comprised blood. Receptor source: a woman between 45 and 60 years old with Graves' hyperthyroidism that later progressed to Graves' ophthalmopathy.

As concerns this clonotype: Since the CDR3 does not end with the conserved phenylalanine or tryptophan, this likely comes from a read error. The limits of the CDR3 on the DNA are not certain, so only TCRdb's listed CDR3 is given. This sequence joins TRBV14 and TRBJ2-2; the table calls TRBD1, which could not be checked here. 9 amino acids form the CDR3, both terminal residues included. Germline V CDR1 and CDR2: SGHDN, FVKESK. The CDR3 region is CASSPWGWV.

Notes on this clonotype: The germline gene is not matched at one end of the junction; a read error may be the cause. The CDR3 loop reads CARVGLAGVWEIQYF. As DNA, the CDR3 is TGTGCTAGGGTTGGGCTAGCGGGAGTCTGGGAGATCCAGTACTTC. The genes are TRBV11-2 and TRBJ2-5; 10 bases align to TRBD2. The CDR3 has 15 amino acids. The germline gives CDR1 SGHAT, CDR2 FQNNGV.

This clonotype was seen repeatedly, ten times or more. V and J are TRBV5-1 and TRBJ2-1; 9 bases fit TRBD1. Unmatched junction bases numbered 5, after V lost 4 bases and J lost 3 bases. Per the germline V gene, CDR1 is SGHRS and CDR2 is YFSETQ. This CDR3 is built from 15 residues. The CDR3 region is CASSPGTGSYNEQFF. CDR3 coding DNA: TGCGCCAGCAGCCCCGGGACAGGGAGCTACAATGAGCAGTTCTTC. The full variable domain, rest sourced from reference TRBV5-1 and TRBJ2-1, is KAGVTQTPRYLIKTRGQQVTLSCSPISGHRSVSWYQQTPGQGLQFLFEYFSETQRNKGNFPGRFSGRQFSNSRSEMNVSTLELGDSALYLCASSPGTGSYNEQFFGPGTRLTVL.

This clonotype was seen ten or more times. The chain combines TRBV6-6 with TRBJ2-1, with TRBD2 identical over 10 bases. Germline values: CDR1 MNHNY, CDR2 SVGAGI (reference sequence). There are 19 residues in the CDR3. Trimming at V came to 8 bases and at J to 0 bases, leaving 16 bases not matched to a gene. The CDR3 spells CASVNQGTSGMSSYNEQFF. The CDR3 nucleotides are TGTGCCAGCGTGAACCAGGGTACTAGCGGGATGAGCTCCTACAATGAGCAGTTCTTC.

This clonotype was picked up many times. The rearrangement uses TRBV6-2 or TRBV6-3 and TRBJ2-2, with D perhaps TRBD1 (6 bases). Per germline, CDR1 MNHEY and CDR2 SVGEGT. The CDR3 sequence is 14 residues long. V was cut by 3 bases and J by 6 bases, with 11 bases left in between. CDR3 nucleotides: TGTGCCAGCAGTTATACAGGGTTGGCCGGGGAGCTGTTTTTT. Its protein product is CASSYTGLAGELFF.

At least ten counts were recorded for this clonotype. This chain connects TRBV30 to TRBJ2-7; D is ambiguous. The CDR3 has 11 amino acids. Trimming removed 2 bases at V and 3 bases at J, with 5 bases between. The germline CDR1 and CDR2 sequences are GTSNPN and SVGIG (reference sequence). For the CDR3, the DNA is TGTGCCTGGAGTAATAACTACGAGCAGTACTTC. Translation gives CAWSNNYEQYF.

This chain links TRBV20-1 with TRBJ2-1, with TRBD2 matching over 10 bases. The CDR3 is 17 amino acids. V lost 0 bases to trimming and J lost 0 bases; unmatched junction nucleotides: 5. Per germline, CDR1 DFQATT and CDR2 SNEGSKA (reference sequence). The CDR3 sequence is CSARDILAGASYNEQFF. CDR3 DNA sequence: TGCAGTGCTAGAGATATCCTAGCGGGAGCCTCCTACAATGAGCAGTTCTTC.

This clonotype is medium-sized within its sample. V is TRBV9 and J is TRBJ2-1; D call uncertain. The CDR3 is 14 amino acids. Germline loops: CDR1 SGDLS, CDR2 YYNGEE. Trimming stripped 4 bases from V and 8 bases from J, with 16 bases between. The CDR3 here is CASSIHGGVDEQFF. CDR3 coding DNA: TGTGCCAGCAGCATCCACGGTGGGGTGGATGAGCAGTTCTTC.

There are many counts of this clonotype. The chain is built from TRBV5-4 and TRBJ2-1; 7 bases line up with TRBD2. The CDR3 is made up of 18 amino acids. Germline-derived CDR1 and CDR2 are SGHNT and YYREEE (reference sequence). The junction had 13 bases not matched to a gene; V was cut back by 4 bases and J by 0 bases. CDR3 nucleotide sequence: TGTGCCAGCAGCGGTTCCACCAACGGGGGGAGCTCCTACAATGAGCAGTTCTTC. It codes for CASSGSTNGGSSYNEQFF. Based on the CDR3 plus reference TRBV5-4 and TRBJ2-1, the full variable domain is ETGVTQSPTHLIKTRGQQVTLRCSSQSGHNTVSWYQQALGQGPQFIFQYYREEENGRGNFPPRFSGLQFPNYSSELNVNALELDDSALYLCASSGSTNGGSSYNEQFFGPGTRLTVL.

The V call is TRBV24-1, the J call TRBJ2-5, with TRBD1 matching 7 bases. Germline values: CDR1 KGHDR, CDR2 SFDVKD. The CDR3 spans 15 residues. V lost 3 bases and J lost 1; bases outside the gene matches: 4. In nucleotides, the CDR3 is TGTGCCACCAGTGATCCAGGGGGAGCCCAAGAGACCCAGTACTTC. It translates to CATSDPGGAQETQYF.

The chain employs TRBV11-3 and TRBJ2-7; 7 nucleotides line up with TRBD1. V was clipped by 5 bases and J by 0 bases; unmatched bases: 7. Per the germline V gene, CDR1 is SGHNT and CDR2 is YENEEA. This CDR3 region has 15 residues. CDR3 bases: TGTGCCAGCAGCAAAATTCGACAGGGCTCCTACGAGCAGTACTTC. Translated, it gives CASSKIRQGSYEQYF.

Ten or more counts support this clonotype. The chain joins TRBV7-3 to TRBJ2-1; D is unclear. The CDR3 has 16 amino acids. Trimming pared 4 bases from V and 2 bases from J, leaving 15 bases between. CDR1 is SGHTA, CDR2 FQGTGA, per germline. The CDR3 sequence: CASSSRLAKPYNEQFF. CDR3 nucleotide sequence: TGTGCCAGCAGCTCCCGACTGGCTAAACCCTACAATGAGCAGTTCTTC.

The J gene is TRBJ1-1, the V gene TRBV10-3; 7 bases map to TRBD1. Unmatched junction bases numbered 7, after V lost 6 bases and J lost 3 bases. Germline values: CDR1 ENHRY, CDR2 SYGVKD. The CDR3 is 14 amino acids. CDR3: CAISPQGPYTEAFF. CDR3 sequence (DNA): TGTGCCATCAGCCCACAGGGGCCGTACACTGAAGCTTTCTTT.

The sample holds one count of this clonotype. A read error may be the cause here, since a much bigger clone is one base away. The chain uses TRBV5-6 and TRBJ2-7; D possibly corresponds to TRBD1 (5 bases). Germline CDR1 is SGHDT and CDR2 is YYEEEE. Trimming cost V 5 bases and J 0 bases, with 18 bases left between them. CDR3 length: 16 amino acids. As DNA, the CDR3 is TGTGCCAGCAGTTTAGAGATCAGAGGACACTCCTACGAGCAGTACTTC. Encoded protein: CASSLEIRGHSYEQYF.

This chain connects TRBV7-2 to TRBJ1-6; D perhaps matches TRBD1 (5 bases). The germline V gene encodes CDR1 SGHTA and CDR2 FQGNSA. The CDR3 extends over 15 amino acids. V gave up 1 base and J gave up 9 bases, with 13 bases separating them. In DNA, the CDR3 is TGTGCCAGCAGCTTAGGGGGGGTCGGGGGTTCACCCCTCCACTTT. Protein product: CASSLGGVGGSPLHF.

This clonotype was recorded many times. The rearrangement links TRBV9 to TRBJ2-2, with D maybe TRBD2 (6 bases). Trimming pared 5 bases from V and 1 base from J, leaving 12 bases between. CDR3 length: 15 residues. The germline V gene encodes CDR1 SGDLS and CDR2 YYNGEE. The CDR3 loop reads CASREGGLNTGELFF. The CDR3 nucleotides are TGTGCCAGCAGAGAGGGAGGATTGAACACCGGGGAGCTGTTTTTT.

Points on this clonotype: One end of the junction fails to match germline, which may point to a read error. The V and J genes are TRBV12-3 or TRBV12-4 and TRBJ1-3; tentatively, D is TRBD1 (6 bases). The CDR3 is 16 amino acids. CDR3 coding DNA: TGTGCCAGCAGTTTAGGTAGACAGGTAACTGGAAACACCATATGTTTT. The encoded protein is CASSLGRQVTGNTICF.

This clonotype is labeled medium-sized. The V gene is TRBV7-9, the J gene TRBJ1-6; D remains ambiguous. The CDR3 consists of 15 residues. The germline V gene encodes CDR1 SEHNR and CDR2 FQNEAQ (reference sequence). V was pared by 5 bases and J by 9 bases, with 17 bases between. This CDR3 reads CASSNSVGIGSPLHF. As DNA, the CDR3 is TGTGCCAGCAGCAACTCCGTGGGGATAGGTTCACCCCTCCACTTT.

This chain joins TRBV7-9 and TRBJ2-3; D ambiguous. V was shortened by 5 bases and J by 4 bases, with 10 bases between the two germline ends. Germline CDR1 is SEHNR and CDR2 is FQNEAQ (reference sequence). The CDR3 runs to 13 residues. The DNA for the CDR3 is TGTGCCAGCAGCCTCAGTGGGGCAGATACGCAGTATTTT. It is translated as CASSLSGADTQYF.

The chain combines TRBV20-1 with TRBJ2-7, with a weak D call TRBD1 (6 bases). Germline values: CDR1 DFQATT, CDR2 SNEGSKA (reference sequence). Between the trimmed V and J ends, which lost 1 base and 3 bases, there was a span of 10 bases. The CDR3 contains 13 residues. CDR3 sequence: CSARAPGDYEQYF. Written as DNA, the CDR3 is TGCAGTGCTAGAGCACCAGGGGACTACGAGCAGTACTTC.

CDR3 protein: CSVALSQPSYNEQFF. The CDR3 nucleotides read TGCAGCGTTGCTCTCTCGCAGCCCTCCTACAATGAGCAGTTCTTC. The chain employs TRBV29-1 and TRBJ2-1; D call uncertain. With 4 bases removed from V and 0 bases from J, the gap between germline ends came to 13 bases. The CDR3 has 15 amino acids. Looked up from germline, CDR1 is SQVTM and CDR2 is ANQGSEA.

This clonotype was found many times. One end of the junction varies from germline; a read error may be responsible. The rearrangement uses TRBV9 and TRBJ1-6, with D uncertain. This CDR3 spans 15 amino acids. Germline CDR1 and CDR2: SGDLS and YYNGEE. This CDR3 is CASSVGQEKNSPLHF. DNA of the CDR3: TGTGCCAGCAGCGTAGGCCAGGAGAAGAATTCACCTCTCCACTTT.

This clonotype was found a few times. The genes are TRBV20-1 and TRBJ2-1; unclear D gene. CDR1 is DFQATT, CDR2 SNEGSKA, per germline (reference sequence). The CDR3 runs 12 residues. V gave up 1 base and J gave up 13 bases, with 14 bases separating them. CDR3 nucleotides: TGCAGTGCTAGAGTGCGGTCCCAGGATCAGTTCTTC. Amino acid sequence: CSARVRSQDQFF.

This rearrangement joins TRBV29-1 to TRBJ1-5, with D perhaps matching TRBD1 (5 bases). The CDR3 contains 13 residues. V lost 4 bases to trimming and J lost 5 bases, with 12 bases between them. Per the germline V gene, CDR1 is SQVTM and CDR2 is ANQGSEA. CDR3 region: CSVGQGRDQPQHF. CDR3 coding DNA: TGCAGCGTTGGCCAGGGACGGGATCAGCCCCAGCATTTT.

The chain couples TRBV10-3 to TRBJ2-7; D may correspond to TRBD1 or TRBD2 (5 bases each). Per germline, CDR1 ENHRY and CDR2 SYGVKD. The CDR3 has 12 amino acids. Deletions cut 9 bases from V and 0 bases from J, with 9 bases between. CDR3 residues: CAMPGTSYEQYF. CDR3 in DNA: TGTGCCATGCCCGGGACCTCCTACGAGCAGTACTTC.

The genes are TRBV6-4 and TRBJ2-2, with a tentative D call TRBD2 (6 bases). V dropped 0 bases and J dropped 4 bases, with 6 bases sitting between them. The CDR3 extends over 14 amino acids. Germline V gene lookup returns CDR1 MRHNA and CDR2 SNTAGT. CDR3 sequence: CASSDSGGTGELFF. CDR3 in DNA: TGTGCCAGCAGTGACTCGGGAGGCACCGGGGAGCTGTTTTTT.

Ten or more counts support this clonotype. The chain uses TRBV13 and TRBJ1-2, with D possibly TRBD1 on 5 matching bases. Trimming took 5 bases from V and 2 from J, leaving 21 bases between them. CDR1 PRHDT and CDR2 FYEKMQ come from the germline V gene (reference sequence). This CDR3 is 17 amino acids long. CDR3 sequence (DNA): TGTGCCAGCAGCCGTAGCGGTCTGCGACAGCTGAACTATGGCTACACCTTC. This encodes CASSRSGLRQLNYGYTF.

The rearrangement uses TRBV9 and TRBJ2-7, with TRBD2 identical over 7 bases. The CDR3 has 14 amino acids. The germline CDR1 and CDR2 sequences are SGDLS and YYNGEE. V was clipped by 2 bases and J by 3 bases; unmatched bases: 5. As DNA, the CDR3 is TGTGCCAGCAGCGTGGGCGGGGGTAACTACGAGCAGTACTTC. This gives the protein CASSVGGGNYEQYF.

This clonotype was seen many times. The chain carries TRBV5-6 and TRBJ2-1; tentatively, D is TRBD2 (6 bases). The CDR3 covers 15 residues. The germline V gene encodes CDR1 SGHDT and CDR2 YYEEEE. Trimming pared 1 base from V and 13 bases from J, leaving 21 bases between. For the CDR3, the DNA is TGTGCCAGCAGCTTGCCCCTTACGGGAGACAGATTCCAGTTCTTC. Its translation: CASSLPLTGDRFQFF.